This is a list of T cell receptor beta chains from one sample in a study of shared clonotypes between healthy human individuals. TCRdb's table, derived via immunoSEQ multiplex PCR, lists solely in-frame clones and lacks some. The sample has 600,000 to 800,000 clones; around 77% are singletons. Material: memory CD4+ T cells sorted from blood. These receptors were collected from a woman aged 25 to 45 in good health. Both conserved end residues are part of each CDR3. Each record gives: clone size, D gene, V gene, J gene, CDR3 protein, CDR3 DNA. The D gene is left open where the match is weak. A row's size may be missing; if present it is once, few, many or a size class.

once	-	TRBV25-1	TRBJ2-7	CASSESGRSYEQYF	TGTGCCAGCAGTGAATCGGGACGGAGTTACGAGCAGTACTTC
-	-	TRBV7-9	TRBJ1-1	CASSIGGEAEAFF	TGTGCCAGCAGCATTGGGGGGGAGGCTGAAGCTTTCTTT
-	-	TRBV29-1	TRBJ2-3	CSVEEARAPDTQYF	TGCAGCGTTGAGGAGGCGCGGGCCCCAGATACGCAGTATTTT
-	-	TRBV5-6	TRBJ1-5	CASSFGGSRGNQPQHF	TGTGCCAGCAGCTTCGGTGGGTCCAGGGGCAATCAGCCCCAGCATTTT
-	TRBD1	TRBV10-2	TRBJ2-5	CASSSGQGAKTQYF	TGCGCCAGCAGTTCGGGACAGGGGGCGAAGACCCAGTACTTC
once	-	TRBV19	TRBJ1-2	CASSRGSSYGYTF	TGTGCCAGTAGTAGGGGGTCTTCATATGGCTACACCTTC
-	TRBD1	TRBV19	TRBJ2-5	CASSTYRGRETQYF	TGTGCCAGTAGTACTTACAGGGGGCGGGAGACCCAGTACTTC
few	-	TRBV9	TRBJ1-2	CASSVGDLGGYTF	TGTGCCAGCAGCGTAGGGGACCTTGGTGGCTACACCTTC
-	TRBD1	TRBV6-1	TRBJ2-7	CAIAPGQGIYEQYF	TGTGCCATCGCTCCGGGACAGGGGATCTACGAGCAGTACTTC
few	-	TRBV30	TRBJ1-4	CAWRGGAHEKLFF	TGTGCCTGGAGAGGAGGGGCCCATGAAAAACTGTTTTTT
-	TRBD1	TRBV15	TRBJ2-6	CATSRTRGQAIVGANVLTF	TGTGCCACCAGCAGGACTAGGGGACAGGCCATCGTTGGGGCCAACGTCCTGACTTTC
-	TRBD1	TRBV5-4	TRBJ2-1	CASSPDPDRAGNEQFF	TGTGCCAGCAGCCCAGATCCGGACAGGGCTGGCAATGAGCAGTTCTTC
-	TRBD1	TRBV15	TRBJ1-3	CATSRHLQGASGNTIYF	TGTGCCACCAGCAGACATCTACAGGGGGCGTCTGGAAACACCATATATTTT
-	-	TRBV5-1	TRBJ2-5	CASSLAEETQYF	TGCGCCAGCAGCTTGGCCGAAGAGACCCAGTACTTC
-	TRBD2	TRBV28	TRBJ2-1	CASSSAGVGAGGPLNEQFF	TGTGCCAGCAGTTCCGCGGGGGTTGGGGCGGGAGGGCCGTTGAATGAGCAGTTCTTC